The subject of this entry is one T cell receptor (beta chain). The antigen it binds to is not known. No much larger clone is present one base from it, and per-base qualities are unavailable. CDR1 and CDR2 are read off the germline V gene (reference sequence) as MNHNY and SVGAGI. V is shortened by 2 bases, J by 7 bases, and the region joining them spans 9 bases. Including the terminal cysteine and phenylalanine, the CDR3 comprises 14 residues. The entry retains the CDR3 DNA only, 42 bases that are in frame from base 1. The collaborating institutions used their own protocols to collect whole blood in K2EDTA tubes. For TCRbeta analysis, collaborators shipped samples in one of three forms: frozen whole blood, isolated PBMCs, or DNA extracted from either of those sample types. This entry belongs to a study of blood T cell repertoires in COVID-19 (dated by TCRdb to the early 2020s). For the wider study: Collaborator samples came from the United States, Italy and Spain and covered acute and convalescent phases of COVID-19. The repertoires were released in a freely available public database meant as a resource for research on the immune response to SARS-CoV-2. The sample metadata nearly always contained a de-identified subject ID, COVID-19 status, age in years and sex. The prospective study material was composed of cDNA or gDNA derived from T cells, B-cell-depleted T cells, or PBMCs. Samples were obtained from the ongoing ImmuneRACE study (first 160 participants) and from over 1,000 subjects provided by 6 global collaborators. The dataset comprised deeply sampled blood TCRbeta repertoires from subjects exposed to, actively infected with, or recovered from COVID-19. Where available, HLA class I and class II types were obtained from metadata supplied by the sample provider rather than from assay-based typing. The paper as a whole reports these results and caveats: The quantity of clinical and demographic metadata differed by source and by participant and was supplied without curation.

The immunoSEQ Assay, a bias-controlled multiplex PCR, was used to amplify TCRbeta CDR3 regions from genomic DNA. The authors' pipeline ran thus. Nucleated cell counts per sample were estimated from amplification of reference gene primers within the assay. Sequence reads were collapsed and filtered to measure the absolute abundance of every unique TCRbeta CDR3 rearrangement. For each sample, productive Simpson clonality was calculated by taking the square root of Simpson's diversity index across productive rearrangements. TCRdb took this table from immuneACCESS and kept in-frame rearrangements with V and J called. Such tables lack part of the clones; where checked against another copy, unresolved V genes explain under half of the gap, and the rest is unexplained. That table gives V, J and clone size, and the DNA gave D and trimming. The sample data list about 190,000 clones, and 90% of these were observed just once. 0.62% of the sample lies in the top ten.

This TCR came from a man between 45 and 60 years old with acute or convalescent COVID-19. The chain employs TRBV6-6 and TRBJ1-6, with the D segment identity uncertain. The sequenced sample was peripheral blood. The nucleotides read TGTGCCAGCAGTTACGGGCATCCGAATTCACCCCTCCACTTT. Its translation is CASSYGHPNSPLHF.